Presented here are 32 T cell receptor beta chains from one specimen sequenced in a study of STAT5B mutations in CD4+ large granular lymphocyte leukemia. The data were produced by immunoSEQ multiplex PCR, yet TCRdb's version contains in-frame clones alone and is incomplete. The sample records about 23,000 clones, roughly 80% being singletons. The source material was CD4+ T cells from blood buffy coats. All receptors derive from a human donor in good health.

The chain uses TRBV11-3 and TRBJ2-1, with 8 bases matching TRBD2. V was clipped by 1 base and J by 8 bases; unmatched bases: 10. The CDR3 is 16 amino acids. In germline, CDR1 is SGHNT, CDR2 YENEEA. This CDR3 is CASSLGAGGFIDEQFF. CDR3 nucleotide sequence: TGTGCCAGCAGCTTAGGGGCGGGGGGCTTCATAGATGAGCAGTTCTTC.

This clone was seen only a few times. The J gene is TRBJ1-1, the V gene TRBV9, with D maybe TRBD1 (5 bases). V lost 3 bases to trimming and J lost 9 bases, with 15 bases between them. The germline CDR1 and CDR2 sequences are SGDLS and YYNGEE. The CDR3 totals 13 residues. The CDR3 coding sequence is TGTGCCAGCAGCGCAGGGTTTACCTCGCAAGCTTTCTTT. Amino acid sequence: CASSAGFTSQAFF.

This chain's CDR3 is CASSPLGTSGGTGELFF. The CDR3 DNA sequence: TGCGCCAGCAGCCCCCTTGGGACTAGCGGGGGGACCGGGGAGCTGTTTTTT. V and J are TRBV4-1 and TRBJ2-2; 15 bases align to TRBD2. The CDR3 has 17 amino acids. The germline V gene has CDR1 MGHRA and CDR2 YSYEKL. V lost 4 bases to trimming and J lost 5 bases; unmatched junction nucleotides: 5.

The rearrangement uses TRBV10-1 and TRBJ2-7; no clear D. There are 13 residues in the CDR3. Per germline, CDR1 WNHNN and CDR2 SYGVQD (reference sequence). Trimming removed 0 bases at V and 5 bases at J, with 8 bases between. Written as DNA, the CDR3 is TGCGCCAGCAGTGAGTCATCCAGTAACGAGCAGTACTTC. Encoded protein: CASSESSSNEQYF.

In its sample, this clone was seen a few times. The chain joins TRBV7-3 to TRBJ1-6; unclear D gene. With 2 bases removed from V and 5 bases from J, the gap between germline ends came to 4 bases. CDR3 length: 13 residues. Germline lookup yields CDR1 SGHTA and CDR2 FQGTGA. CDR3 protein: CASSLADNSPLHF. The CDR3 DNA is TGTGCCAGCAGCTTAGCGGATAATTCACCCCTCCACTTT.

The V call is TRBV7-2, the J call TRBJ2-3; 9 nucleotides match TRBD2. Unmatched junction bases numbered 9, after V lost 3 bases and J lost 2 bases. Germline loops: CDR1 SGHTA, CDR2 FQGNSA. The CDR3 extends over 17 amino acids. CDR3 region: CASSLIGGGAVTDTQYF. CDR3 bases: TGTGCCAGCAGCTTGATCGGCGGGGGGGCAGTCACAGATACGCAGTATTTT.

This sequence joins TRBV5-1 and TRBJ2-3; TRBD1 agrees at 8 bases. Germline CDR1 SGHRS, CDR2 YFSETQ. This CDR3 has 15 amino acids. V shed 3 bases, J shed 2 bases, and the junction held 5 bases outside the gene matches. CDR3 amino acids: CASSSEQGDTDTQYF. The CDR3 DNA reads TGCGCCAGCAGCTCCGAACAGGGGGACACAGATACGCAGTATTTT.

DNA for the CDR3: TGCGCCAGCAGCTTGGTGGTCAGGGGGGAATACGAGCAGTACTTC. Translation gives CASSLVVRGEYEQYF. This rearrangement joins TRBV5-1 to TRBJ2-7, with D possibly being TRBD1 (7 bases). The CDR3 is 15 amino acids. V was cut by 0 bases and J by 4 bases, with 14 bases left in between. Germline lookup yields CDR1 SGHRS and CDR2 YFSETQ.

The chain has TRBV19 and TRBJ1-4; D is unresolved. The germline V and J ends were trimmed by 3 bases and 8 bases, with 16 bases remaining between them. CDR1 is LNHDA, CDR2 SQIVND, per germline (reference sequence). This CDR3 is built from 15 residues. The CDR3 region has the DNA TGTGCCAGTAGTATTGGGAGCACCGGCGGAGAAAAACTGTTTTTT. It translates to CASSIGSTGGEKLFF.

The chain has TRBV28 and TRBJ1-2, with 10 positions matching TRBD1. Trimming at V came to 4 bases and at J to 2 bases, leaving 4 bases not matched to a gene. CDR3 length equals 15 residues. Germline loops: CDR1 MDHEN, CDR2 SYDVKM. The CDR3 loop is CASSSRGQGNYGYTF. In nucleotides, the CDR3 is TGTGCCAGCAGTTCAAGGGGACAGGGGAACTATGGCTACACCTTC.

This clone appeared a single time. This CDR3 reads CASSLPGGATDTQYF. The CDR3, as DNA: TGTGCCAGCAGCTTGCCCGGGGGGGCCACAGATACGCAGTATTTT. The V gene is TRBV5-4, the J gene TRBJ2-3; 8 positions match TRBD2. V lost 1 base to trimming and J lost 2 bases; unmatched junction nucleotides: 3. Germline-derived CDR1 and CDR2 are SGHNT and YYREEE (reference sequence). The CDR3 is made up of 15 amino acids. Together with reference TRBV5-4 and TRBJ2-3, the CDR3 gives the full variable domain: ETGVTQSPTHLIKTRGQQVTLRCSSQSGHNTVSWYQQALGQGPQFIFQYYREEENGRGNFPPRFSGLQFPNYSSELNVNALELDDSALYLCASSLPGGATDTQYFGPGTRLTVL.

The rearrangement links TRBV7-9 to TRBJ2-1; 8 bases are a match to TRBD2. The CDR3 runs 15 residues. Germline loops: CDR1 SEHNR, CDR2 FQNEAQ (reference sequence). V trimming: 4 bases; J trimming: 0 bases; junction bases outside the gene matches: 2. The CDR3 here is CASSSSGFSYNEQFF. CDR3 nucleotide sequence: TGTGCCAGCAGCTCTAGCGGGTTCTCCTACAATGAGCAGTTCTTC.

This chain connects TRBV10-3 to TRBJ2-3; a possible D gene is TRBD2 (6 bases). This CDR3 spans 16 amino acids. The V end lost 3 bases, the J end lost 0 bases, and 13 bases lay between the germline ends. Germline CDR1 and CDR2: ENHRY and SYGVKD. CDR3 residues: CAISDQTRGSTDTQYF. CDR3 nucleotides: TGTGCCATCAGTGATCAGACGCGGGGTAGCACAGATACGCAGTATTTT.

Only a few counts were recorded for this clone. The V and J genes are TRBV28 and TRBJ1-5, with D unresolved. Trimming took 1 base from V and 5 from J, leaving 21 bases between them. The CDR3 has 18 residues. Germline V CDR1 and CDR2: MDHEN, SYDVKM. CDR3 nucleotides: TGTGCCAGCAGTTTATCACCAGGACTGGGATCCATCGATCAGCCCCAGCATTTT. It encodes CASSLSPGLGSIDQPQHF.

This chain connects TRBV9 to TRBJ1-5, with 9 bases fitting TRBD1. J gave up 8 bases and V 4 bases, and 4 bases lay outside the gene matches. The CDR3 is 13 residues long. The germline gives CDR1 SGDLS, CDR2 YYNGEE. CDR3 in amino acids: CASSPRTGEPQHF. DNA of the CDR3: TGTGCCAGCAGCCCTCGGACAGGGGAGCCCCAGCATTTT. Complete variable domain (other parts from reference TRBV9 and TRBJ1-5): DSGVTQTPKHLITATGQRVTLRCSPRSGDLSVYWYQQSLDQGLQFLIQYYNGEERAKGNILERFSAQQFPDLHSELNLSSLELGDSALYFCASSPRTGEPQHFGDGTRLSIL.

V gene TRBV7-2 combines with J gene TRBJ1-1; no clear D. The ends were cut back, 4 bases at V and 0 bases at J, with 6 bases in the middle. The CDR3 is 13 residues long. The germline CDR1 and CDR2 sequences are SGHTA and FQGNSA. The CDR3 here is CASSSRMNTEAFF. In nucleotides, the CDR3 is TGTGCCAGCAGCTCCCGGATGAACACTGAAGCTTTCTTT.

The CDR3 here is CASSTRTGRPPYNEQFF. For the CDR3, the DNA is TGTGCCAGCAGCACCCGGACAGGGAGGCCCCCTTACAATGAGCAGTTCTTC. The chain combines TRBV7-2 with TRBJ2-1; 8 nucleotides align to TRBD1. With V trimmed by 5 bases and J by 4 bases, 13 bases remained unmatched. Germline-derived CDR1 and CDR2 are SGHTA and FQGNSA. The CDR3 contains 17 residues.

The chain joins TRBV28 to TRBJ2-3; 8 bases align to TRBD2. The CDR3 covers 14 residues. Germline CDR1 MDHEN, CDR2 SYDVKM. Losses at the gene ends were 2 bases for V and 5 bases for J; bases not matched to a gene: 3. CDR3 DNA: TGTGCCAGCAGTTTAGGAGCGGGGGTAGATACGCAGTATTTT. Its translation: CASSLGAGVDTQYF.

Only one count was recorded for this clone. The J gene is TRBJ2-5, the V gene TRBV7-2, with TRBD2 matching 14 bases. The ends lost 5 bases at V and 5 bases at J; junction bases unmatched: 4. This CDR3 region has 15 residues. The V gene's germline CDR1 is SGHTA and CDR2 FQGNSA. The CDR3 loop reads CASSPRTSGRETQYF. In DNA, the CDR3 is TGTGCCAGCAGCCCCAGGACTAGCGGGAGGGAGACCCAGTACTTC.

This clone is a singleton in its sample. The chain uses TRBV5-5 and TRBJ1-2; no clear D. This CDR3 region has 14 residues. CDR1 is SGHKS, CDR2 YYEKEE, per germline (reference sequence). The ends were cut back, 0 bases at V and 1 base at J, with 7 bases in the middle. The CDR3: CASSLGRFNYGYTF. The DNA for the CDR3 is TGTGCCAGCAGCTTGGGGCGGTTTAACTATGGCTACACCTTC. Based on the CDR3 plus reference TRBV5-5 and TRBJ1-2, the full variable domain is DAGVTQSPTHLIKTRGQQVTLRCSPISGHKSVSWYQQVLGQGPQFIFQYYEKEERGRGNFPDRFSARQFPNYSSELNVNALLLGDSALYLCASSLGRFNYGYTFGSGTRLTVV.

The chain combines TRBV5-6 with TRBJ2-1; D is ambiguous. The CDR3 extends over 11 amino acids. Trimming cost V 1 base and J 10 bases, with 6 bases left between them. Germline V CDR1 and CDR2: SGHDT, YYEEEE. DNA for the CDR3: TGTGCCAGCAGCTTGAACAGAGAGCAGTTCTTC. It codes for CASSLNREQFF.

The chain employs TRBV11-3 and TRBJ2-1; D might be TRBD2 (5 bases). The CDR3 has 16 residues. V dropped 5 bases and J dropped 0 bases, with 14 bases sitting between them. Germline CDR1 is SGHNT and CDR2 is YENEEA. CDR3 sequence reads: CASSPLRASSYNEQFF. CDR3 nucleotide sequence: TGTGCCAGCAGCCCATTGAGGGCGAGCTCCTACAATGAGCAGTTCTTC.

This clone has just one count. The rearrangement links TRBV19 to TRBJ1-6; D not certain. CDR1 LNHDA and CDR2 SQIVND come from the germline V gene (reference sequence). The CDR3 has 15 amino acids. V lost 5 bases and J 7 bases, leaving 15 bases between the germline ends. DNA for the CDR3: TGTGCCAGTAGTCTCGGGATTACATGGAATTCACCCCTCCACTTT. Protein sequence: CASSLGITWNSPLHF.

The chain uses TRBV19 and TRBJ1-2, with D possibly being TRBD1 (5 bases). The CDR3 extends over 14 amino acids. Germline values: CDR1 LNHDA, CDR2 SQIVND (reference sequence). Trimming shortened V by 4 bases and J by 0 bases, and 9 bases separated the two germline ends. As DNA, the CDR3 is TGTGCCAGTAGTAAATGGACAACTAACTATGGCTACACCTTC. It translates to CASSKWTTNYGYTF.

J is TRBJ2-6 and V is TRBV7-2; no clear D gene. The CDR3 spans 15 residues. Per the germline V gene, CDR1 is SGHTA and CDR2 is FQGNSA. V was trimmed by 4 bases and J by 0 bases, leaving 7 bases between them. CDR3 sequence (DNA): TGTGCCAGCAGCTACAGCAGCTCTGGGGCCAACGTCCTGACTTTC. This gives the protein CASSYSSSGANVLTF.

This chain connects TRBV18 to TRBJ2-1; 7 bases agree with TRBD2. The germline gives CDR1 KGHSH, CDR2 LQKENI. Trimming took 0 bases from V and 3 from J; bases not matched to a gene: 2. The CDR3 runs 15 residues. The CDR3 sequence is CASSPPSGDYNEQFF. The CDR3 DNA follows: TGTGCCAGCTCACCACCCAGCGGGGACTACAATGAGCAGTTCTTC.

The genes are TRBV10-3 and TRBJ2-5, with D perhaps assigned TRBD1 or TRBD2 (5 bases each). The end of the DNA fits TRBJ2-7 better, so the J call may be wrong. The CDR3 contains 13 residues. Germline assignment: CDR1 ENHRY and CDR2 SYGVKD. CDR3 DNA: TGTGCCATCAGTGAAAGGGACGCCTACGAGCAGTACTTC. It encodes CAISERDAYEQYF.

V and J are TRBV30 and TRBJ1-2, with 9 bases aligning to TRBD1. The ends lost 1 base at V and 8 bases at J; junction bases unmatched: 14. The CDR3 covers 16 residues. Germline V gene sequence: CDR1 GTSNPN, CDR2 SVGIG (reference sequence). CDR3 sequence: CAWSGSRDRAWGGYTF. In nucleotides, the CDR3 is TGTGCCTGGAGTGGATCCCGGGACAGGGCTTGGGGAGGCTACACCTTC.

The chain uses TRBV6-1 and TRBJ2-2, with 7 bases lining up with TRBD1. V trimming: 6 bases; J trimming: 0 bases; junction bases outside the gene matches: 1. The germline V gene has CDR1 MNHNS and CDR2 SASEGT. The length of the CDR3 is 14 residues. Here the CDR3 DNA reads TGTGCCAGCAGAGGACAGGCGAACACCGGGGAGCTGTTTTTT. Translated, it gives CASRGQANTGELFF.

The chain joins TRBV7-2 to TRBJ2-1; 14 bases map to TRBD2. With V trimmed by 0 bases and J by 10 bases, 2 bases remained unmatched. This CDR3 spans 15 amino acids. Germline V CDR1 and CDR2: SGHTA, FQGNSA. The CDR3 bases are TGTGCCAGCAGCTTAGCGGGGACTAGCGGGAGAGAGCAGTTCTTC. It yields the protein CASSLAGTSGREQFF.

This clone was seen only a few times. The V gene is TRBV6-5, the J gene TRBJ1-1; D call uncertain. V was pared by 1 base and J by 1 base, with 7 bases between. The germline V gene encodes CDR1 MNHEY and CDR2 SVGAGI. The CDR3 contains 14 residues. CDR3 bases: TGTGCCAGCAGTTACTTGAATGAGAACACTGAAGCTTTCTTT. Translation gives CASSYLNENTEAFF.

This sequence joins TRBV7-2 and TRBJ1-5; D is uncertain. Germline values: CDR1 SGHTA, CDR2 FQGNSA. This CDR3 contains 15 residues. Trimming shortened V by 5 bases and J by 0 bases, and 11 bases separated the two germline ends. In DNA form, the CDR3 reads TGTGCCAGCAGCCACGGATGGGTTAGCAATCAGCCCCAGCATTTT. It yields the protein CASSHGWVSNQPQHF.